This T cell receptor (beta chain) originates from a study of shared clonotypes between healthy human individuals. The study, taken as a whole, reports: Generally, estimated richness proved larger in naive subsets than it did in memory subsets. Non-shared clonotypes had lower generation probabilities than clonotypes shared by all four sorted-subset donors.

J was trimmed by 4 bases and V by 6 bases; bases with no gene match: 11. The CDR3 is 16 amino acids. CDR1 is SGHAT and CDR2 is FQNNGV in the germline V gene. On this clone: What it binds is not known.

Profiled with immunoSEQ multiplex PCR; TCRdb holds only in-frame clones, not every one. The data contain approximately 2.4 million clones, approximately 95% of them singletons. Sequences were obtained from naive CD4+ T cells sorted from blood. Specified subset: CD45RA+ positively selected. This TCR was recovered from a young man in good health. The genes are TRBV11-2 and TRBJ1-2; 10 bases line up with TRBD1. In nucleotides, the CDR3 is TGTGCCAGCAGGGCACCGGGACAGGGGATCCGCTATGGCTACACCTTC. This translates into CASRAPGQGIRYGYTF.